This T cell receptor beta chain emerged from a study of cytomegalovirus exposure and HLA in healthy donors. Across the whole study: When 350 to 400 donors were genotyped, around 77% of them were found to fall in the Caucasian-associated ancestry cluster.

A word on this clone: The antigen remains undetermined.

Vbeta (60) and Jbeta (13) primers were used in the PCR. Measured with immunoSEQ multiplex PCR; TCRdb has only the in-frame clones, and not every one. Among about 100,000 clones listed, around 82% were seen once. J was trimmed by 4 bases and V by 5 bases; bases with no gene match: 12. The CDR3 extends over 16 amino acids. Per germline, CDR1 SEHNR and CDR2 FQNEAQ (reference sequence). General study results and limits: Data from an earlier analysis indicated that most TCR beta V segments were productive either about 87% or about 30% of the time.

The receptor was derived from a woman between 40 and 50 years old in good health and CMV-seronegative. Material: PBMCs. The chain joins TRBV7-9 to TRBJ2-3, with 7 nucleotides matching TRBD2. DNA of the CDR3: TGTGCCAGCAGCCCCCCCGGCGGGAGAGTTGCAGATACGCAGTATTTT. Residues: CASSPPGGRVADTQYF.